Shown below are 24 T cell receptor beta chains from a single sample sequenced in a study of T-cell memory formation after mild COVID-19. TCRdb re-called the 5' RACE reads through MiXCR, storing one row per CDR3 protein. The sample lists 250,000 to 350,000 distinct CDR3 sequences, roughly a fifth occurring once. Sequencing input: PBMCs or a T cell subset sorted from them (not recorded which). These TCRs come from a man aged 18 to 29 who had mild COVID-19 (a few samples of this study predate the infection). Cell type and time point are not known.

The V and J genes are TRBV27 and TRBJ2-1; D unclear. The CDR3 is 15 amino acids. V lost 5 bases and J lost 6, with 17 bases in between. In germline, CDR1 is MNHEY, CDR2 SMNVEV (reference sequence). CDR3 region: CASSPTPWWVNEQFF. DNA for the CDR3: TGTGCCAGCAGTCCTACCCCCTGGTGGGTCAATGAGCAGTTCTTC.

This sequence joins TRBV12-3 or TRBV12-4 and TRBJ1-3; TRBD1 might be the D (6 bases). The CDR3 is made up of 16 amino acids. V gave up 2 bases and J gave up 4 bases, with 15 bases separating them. CDR3 nucleotide sequence: TGTGCCAGCAGTTTAAGTCCGGGGGGCGACGGAAACACCATATATTTT. Its protein is CASSLSPGGDGNTIYF.

The rearrangement joins TRBV12-3 or TRBV12-4 to TRBJ1-5, with TRBD1 matching over 7 bases. This CDR3 spans 17 amino acids. After removal of 0 bases from V and 0 bases from J, the junction contained 5 bases not matched to a gene. The CDR3 DNA sequence: TGTGCCAGCAGTTTAGCCGGGACAGCTTATAGCAATCAGCCCCAGCATTTT. Its protein product is CASSLAGTAYSNQPQHF.

CDR3 nucleotide sequence: TGTGCCAGCAGATTTACTAGCGGGGGCTACAATGAGCAGTTCTTC. Translation: CASRFTSGGYNEQFF. This chain joins TRBV27 and TRBJ2-1; 11 nucleotides agree with TRBD2. This CDR3 comprises 15 residues. Germline V gives CDR1 MNHEY, CDR2 SMNVEV (reference sequence). Unmatched junction bases numbered 4, after V lost 6 bases and J lost 3 bases.

This clonotype has only a few counts. The V and J genes are TRBV7-2 and TRBJ2-3; D is undetermined. The CDR3 has 14 residues. Germline V gene lookup returns CDR1 SGHTA and CDR2 FQGNSA. V lost 6 bases and J lost 5, with 15 bases in between. CDR3 sequence reads: CASRENWRLDTQYF. The CDR3 coding sequence is TGTGCCAGCAGGGAAAACTGGCGCTTAGATACGCAGTATTTT.

This clonotype was counted many times. CDR3: CASSSPDRPLYGYTF. The CDR3 bases are TGTGCCAGCAGTTCGCCGGACCGACCTCTCTATGGCTACACCTTC. This chain joins TRBV6-6 and TRBJ1-2; the D is unclear. The V and J ends lost 4 bases and 4 bases respectively, with 16 bases between them. In germline, CDR1 is MNHNY, CDR2 SVGAGI (reference sequence). The CDR3 spans 15 residues.

There are a few counts of this clonotype. V gene TRBV5-1 combines with J gene TRBJ2-7; D perhaps matches TRBD1 (6 bases). The length of the CDR3 is 15 residues. V dropped 4 bases and J dropped 6 bases, with 20 bases sitting between them. Germline CDR1 reads SGHRS; CDR2 reads YFSETQ. DNA of the CDR3: TGCGCCAGCAGCCCCCAGCTGAGACAGGACGGCGAGCAGTACTTC. Translated: CASSPQLRQDGEQYF.

The chain employs TRBV27 and TRBJ2-7, with D tentatively TRBD2 (7 bases). Germline CDR1 MNHEY, CDR2 SMNVEV (reference sequence). V was cut by 0 bases and J by 3 bases, with 15 bases left in between. The length of the CDR3 is 16 residues. The CDR3 DNA is TGTGCCAGCAGTTTATCGCCCCGGGGGGCGGGCTACGAGCAGTACTTC. Translated, it gives CASSLSPRGAGYEQYF.

A few counts support this clonotype. V and J are TRBV11-2 and TRBJ2-2; 8 nucleotides match TRBD2. V shed 6 bases and J 6 bases; nucleotides not matched to a gene: 6. Germline-derived CDR1 and CDR2 are SGHAT and FQNNGV. The CDR3 runs to 14 residues. The CDR3 nucleotides are TGTGCCAGCAGTCTTCGGGGGGGGTCCGGGGAGCTGTTTTTT. It codes for CASSLRGGSGELFF.

The chain combines TRBV11-2 with TRBJ2-7, with D unresolved. The CDR3 is 13 amino acids. V was pared by 4 bases and J by 4 bases, with 11 bases between. CDR1 and CDR2 (germline): SGHAT, FQNNGV. The CDR3 nucleotides are TGTGCCAGCAGCTGGGCTCCGAAATACGAGCAGTACTTC. Its translation: CASSWAPKYEQYF.

CDR3 amino acids: CASSPGLVIGTQYF. CDR3 sequence (DNA): TGCGCCAGCAGCCCGGGACTAGTTATCGGGACCCAGTACTTC. This chain connects TRBV5-1 to TRBJ2-5, with 8 bases that match TRBD2. The germline CDR1 and CDR2 sequences are SGHRS and YFSETQ. The ends lost 4 bases at V and 7 bases at J; junction bases unmatched: 9. This CDR3 comprises 14 residues.

The CDR3 DNA sequence: TGCGCCAGCAGCCAAGTGGACGGGACCCAGTACTTC. Residues: CASSQVDGTQYF. V gene TRBV4-3 combines with J gene TRBJ2-5, with D uncertain. V was cut by 1 base and J by 7 bases, with 7 bases left in between. Germline CDR1 and CDR2: LGHNA and YSLEER. There are 12 residues in the CDR3.

This clonotype has more than one count but fewer than ten. The chain employs TRBV11-2 and TRBJ2-5, with D unresolved. The V end was cut by 4 bases, the J end by 5 bases, with 14 bases between. This CDR3 is built from 14 residues. Germline values: CDR1 SGHAT, CDR2 FQNNGV. The CDR3 coding sequence is TGTGCCAGCAGCTCCAGGCAAACTGAGGAGACCCAGTACTTC. It specifies CASSSRQTEETQYF.

The chain recombines TRBV20-1 with TRBJ2-2; a weak D match, TRBD1 (6 bases). Germline V gene sequence: CDR1 DFQATT, CDR2 SNEGSKA (reference sequence). V lost 5 bases, J lost 6 bases, and 16 bases lay in between. This CDR3 region has 14 residues. The CDR3 bases are TGCAGTGCTCGTCAACCCCAGGGGTCCGGGGAGCTGTTTTTT. The encoded protein is CSARQPQGSGELFF.

A word on this clonotype: A junction boundary mismatches the germline segment, possibly from a read error. The rearrangement joins TRBV24-1 to TRBJ2-1; tentative D call: TRBD1 (6 bases). The CDR3 contains 16 residues. Germline V lookup: CDR1 KGHDR, CDR2 SFDVKD. The CDR3 bases are TGTGCCACCAGTGCCGAGGGTAAGACAGGACTCAACCGGATGGTCTTC. Protein: CATSAEGKTGLNRMVF.

This clonotype was counted between two and nine times. The chain's CDR3 is CASSVTPYSNQPQHF. In nucleotides, the CDR3 is TGTGCCAGCAGTGTGACACCCTATAGCAATCAGCCCCAGCATTTT. This sequence joins TRBV2 and TRBJ1-5; D is ambiguous. This CDR3 has 15 residues. Germline-derived CDR1 and CDR2 are SNHLY and FYNNEI. The V gene lost 4 bases and the J gene lost 0 bases, with 10 bases spanning the gap. The full variable domain, rest sourced from reference TRBV2 and TRBJ1-5, is EPEVTQTPSHQVTQMGQEVILRCVPISNHLYFYWYRQILGQKVEFLVSFYNNEISEKSEIFDDQFSVERPDGSNFTLKIRSTKLEDSAMYFCASSVTPYSNQPQHFGDGTRLSIL.

The rearrangement links TRBV6-5 to TRBJ1-3; D uncertain. This CDR3 is built from 13 residues. CDR1 MNHEY and CDR2 SVGAGI come from the germline V gene. V was pared by 5 bases and J by 0 bases, with 5 bases between. The CDR3 DNA follows: TGTGCCAGCAGTCAAAGCTCTGGAAACACCATATATTTT. Protein product: CASSQSSGNTIYF.

There are a few counts of this clonotype. The rearrangement uses TRBV15 and TRBJ1-1; D remains ambiguous. Germline V gene lookup returns CDR1 LNHNV and CDR2 YYDKDF (reference sequence). The ends were cut back, 5 bases at V and 1 base at J, with 11 bases in the middle. The CDR3 totals 14 residues. CDR3 in amino acids: CATSGGRWNTEAFF. CDR3 sequence (DNA): TGTGCCACCAGCGGAGGACGGTGGAACACTGAAGCTTTCTTT.

The chain uses TRBV30 and TRBJ2-7; D ambiguous. The length of the CDR3 is 13 residues. Germline CDR1 reads GTSNPN; CDR2 reads SVGIG (reference sequence). V lost 1 base, J lost 2 bases, and 9 bases lay in between. CDR3 bases: TGTGCCTGGAGTGGTCTACTACCCTACGAGCAGTACTTC. Amino acids: CAWSGLLPYEQYF.

The chain combines TRBV12-3 or TRBV12-4 with TRBJ1-5; 7 bases are a match to TRBD1. V lost 5 bases and J lost 4; bases outside the gene matches: 5. The CDR3 totals 14 residues. The CDR3 reads CASSPGQTNQPQHF. CDR3 sequence (DNA): TGTGCCAGCAGTCCGGGACAGACAAATCAGCCCCAGCATTTT.

V usage is TRBV7-2 and J usage is TRBJ2-7, with TRBD2 identical over 8 bases. The trim removed 2 bases at V and 6 bases at J, leaving 6 bases unmatched. The germline gives CDR1 SGHTA, CDR2 FQGNSA. CDR3 length: 14 residues. The CDR3 reads CASSLIGGDLEQYF. The CDR3 region has the DNA TGTGCCAGCAGCTTAATCGGGGGGGACCTCGAGCAGTACTTC.

In this sample, this clonotype turned up a few times. The chain combines TRBV6-5 with TRBJ2-1; 7 bases agree with TRBD1. V shed 5 bases and J 8 bases; nucleotides not matched to a gene: 9. Looked up from germline, CDR1 is MNHEY and CDR2 is SVGAGI. The length of the CDR3 is 14 residues. CDR3 in DNA: TGTGCCAGCAGTGGGACAGAGGGCTGGGATGAGCAGTTCTTC. Amino acid sequence: CASSGTEGWDEQFF.

This clonotype has a count of ten or more. The V and J genes are TRBV20-1 and TRBJ2-2; TRBD2 agrees at 11 bases. Germline CDR1 DFQATT, CDR2 SNEGSKA (reference sequence). The CDR3 consists of 14 residues. V was clipped by 3 bases and J by 6 bases; unmatched bases: 3. CDR3 residues: CSARTSGESGELFF. CDR3 in DNA: TGCAGTGCTAGGACTAGCGGGGAATCCGGGGAGCTGTTTTTT.

Only a few counts were recorded for this clonotype. The chain is built from TRBV7-9 and TRBJ2-4; D is perhaps TRBD2 (5 bases). V was pared by 7 bases and J by 8 bases, with 15 bases between. Germline CDR1 is SEHNR and CDR2 is FQNEAQ (reference sequence). This CDR3 contains 13 residues. CDR3 nucleotide sequence: TGTGCCAGCACCCCTTACCCCGGGGACATTCAGTACTTC. Its protein product is CASTPYPGDIQYF.